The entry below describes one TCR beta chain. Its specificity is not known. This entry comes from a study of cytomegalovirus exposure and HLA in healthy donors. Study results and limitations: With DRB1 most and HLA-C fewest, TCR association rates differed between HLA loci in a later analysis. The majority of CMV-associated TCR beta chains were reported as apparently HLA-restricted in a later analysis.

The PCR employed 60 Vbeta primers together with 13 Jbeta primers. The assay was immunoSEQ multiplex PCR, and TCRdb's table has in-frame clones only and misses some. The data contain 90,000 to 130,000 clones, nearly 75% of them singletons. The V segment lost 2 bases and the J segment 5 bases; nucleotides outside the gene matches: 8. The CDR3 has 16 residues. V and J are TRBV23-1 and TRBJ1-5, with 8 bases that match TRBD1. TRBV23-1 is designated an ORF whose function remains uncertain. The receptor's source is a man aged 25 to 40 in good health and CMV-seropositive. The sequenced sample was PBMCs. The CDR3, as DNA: TGCGCCAGCAGTCAAGCGAGCAGGACAGGGTATCAGCCCCAGCATTTT. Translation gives CASSQASRTGYQPQHF.